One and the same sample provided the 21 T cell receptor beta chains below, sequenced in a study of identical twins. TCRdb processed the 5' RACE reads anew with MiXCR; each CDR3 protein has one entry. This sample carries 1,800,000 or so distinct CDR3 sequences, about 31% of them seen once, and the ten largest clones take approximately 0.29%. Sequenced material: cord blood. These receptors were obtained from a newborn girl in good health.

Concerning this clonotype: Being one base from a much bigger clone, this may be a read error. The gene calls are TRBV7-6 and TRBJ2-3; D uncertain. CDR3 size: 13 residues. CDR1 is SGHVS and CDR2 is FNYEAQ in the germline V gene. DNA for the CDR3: TGTGCCTGCAGCTTAGTGTTGGCAGATACGCAGTATTTT. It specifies CACSLVLADTQYF.

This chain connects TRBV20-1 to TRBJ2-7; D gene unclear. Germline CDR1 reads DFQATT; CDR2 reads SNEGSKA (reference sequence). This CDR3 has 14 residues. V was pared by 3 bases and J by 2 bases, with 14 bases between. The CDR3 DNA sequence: TGCAGTGCTAGGAGACTCGCTATTACCTACGAGCAGTACTTC. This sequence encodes CSARRLAITYEQYF.

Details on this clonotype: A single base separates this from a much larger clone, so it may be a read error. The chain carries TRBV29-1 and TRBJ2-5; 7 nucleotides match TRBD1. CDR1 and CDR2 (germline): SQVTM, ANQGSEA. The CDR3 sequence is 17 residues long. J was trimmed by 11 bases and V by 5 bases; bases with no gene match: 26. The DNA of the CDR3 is TGCAGCGTTCCCAAGGTGGCGTGGGACAGACTGTCCAATGAGCAGTACTTC. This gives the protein CSVPKVAWDRLSNEQYF.

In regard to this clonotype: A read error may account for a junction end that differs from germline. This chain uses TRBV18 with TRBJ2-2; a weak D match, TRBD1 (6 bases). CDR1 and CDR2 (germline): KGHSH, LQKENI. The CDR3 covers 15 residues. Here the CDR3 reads CASSPRTANTGKLFF. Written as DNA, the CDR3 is TGTGCCAGCTCACCCCGGACAGCGAACACCGGGAAGCTGTTTTTT.

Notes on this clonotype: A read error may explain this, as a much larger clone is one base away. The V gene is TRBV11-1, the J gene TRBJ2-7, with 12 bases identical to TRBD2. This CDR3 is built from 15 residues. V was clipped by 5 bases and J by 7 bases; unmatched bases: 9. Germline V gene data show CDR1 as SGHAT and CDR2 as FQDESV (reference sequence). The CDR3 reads CASSHRTSGIYEQYF. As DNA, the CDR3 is TGTGCCAGCAGCCATAGGACTAGCGGGATATATGAGCAGTACTTC.

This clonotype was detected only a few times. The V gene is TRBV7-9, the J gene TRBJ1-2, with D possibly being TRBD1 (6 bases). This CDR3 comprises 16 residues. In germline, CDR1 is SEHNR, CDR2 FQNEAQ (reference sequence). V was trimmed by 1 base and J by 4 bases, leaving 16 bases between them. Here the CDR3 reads CASSLVIAGASYGYTF. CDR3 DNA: TGTGCCAGCAGCTTAGTGATCGCAGGGGCTTCCTATGGCTACACCTTC. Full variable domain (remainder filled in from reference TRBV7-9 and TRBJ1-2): DTGVSQNPRHKITKRGQNVTFRCDPISEHNRLYWYRQTLGQGPEFLTYFQNEAQLEKSRLLSDRFSAERPKGSFSTLEIQRTEQGDSAMYLCASSLVIAGASYGYTFGSGTRLTVV.

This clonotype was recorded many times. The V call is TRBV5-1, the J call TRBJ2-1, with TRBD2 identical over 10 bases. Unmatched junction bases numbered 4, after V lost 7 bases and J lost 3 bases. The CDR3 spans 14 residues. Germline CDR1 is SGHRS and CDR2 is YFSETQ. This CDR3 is CASSSGGVYNEQFF. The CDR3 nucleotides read TGCGCCAGCTCGAGCGGGGGGGTCTACAATGAGCAGTTCTTC.

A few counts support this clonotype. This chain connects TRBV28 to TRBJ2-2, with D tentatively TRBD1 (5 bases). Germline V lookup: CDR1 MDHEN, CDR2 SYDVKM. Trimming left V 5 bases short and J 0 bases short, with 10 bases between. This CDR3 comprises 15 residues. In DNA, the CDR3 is TGTGCCAGCAGTCTACAGGTCGCGAACACCGGGGAGCTGTTTTTT. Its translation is CASSLQVANTGELFF. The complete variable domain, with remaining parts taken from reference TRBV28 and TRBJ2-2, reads DVKVTQSSRYLVKRTGEKVFLECVQDMDHENMFWYRQDPGLGLRLIYFSYDVKMKEKGDIPEGYSVSREKKERFSLILESASTNQTSMYLCASSLQVANTGELFFGEGSRLTVL.

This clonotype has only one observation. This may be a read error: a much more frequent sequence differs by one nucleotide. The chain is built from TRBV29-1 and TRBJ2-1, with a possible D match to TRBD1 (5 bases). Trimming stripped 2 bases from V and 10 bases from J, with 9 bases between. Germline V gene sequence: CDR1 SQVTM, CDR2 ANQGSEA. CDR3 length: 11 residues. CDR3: CSVEHGHEQFF. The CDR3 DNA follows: TGCAGCGTTGAACATGGACACGAGCAGTTCTTC.

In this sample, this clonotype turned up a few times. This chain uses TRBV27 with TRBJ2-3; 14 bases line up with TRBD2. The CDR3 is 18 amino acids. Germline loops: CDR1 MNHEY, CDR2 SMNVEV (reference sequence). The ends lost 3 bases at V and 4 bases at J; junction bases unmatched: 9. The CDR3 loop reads CASSLWTSGRSGADTQYF. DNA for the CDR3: TGTGCCAGCAGTTTGTGGACTAGCGGGAGGAGTGGGGCAGATACGCAGTATTTT.

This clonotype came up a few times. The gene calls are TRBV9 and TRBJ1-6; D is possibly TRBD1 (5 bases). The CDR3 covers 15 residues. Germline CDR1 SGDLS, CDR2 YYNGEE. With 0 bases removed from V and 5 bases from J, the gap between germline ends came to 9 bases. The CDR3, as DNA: TGTGCCAGCAGCGTAGTAGGGGCCCATAATTCACCCCTCCACTTT. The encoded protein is CASSVVGAHNSPLHF.

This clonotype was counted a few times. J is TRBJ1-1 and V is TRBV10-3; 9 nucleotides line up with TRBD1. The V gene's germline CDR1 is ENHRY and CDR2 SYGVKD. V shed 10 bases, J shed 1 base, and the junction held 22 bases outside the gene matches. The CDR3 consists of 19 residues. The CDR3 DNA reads TGTGCCACCAAACACCCAACAGCCACAGGGGGCGCGAAGAACACTGAAGCTTTCTTT. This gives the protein CATKHPTATGGAKNTEAFF.

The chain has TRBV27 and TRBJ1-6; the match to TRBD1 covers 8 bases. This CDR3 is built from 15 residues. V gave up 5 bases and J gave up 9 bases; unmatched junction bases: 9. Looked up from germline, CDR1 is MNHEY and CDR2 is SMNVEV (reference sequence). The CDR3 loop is CASSAAGTGTSPLHF. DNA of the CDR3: TGTGCCAGCAGTGCCGCCGGGACAGGTACTTCACCCCTCCACTTT.

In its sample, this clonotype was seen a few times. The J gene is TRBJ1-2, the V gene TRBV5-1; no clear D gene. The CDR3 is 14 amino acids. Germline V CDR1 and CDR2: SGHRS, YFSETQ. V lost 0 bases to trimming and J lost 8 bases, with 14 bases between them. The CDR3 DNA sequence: TGCGCCAGCAGCTTGGAGGCCGGTTGGGAGGGCTACACCTTC. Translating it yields CASSLEAGWEGYTF.

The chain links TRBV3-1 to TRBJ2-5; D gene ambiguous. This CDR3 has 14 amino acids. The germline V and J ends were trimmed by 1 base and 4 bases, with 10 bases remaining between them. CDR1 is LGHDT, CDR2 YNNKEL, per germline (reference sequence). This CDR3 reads CASSQVLFSETQYF. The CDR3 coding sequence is TGTGCCAGCAGCCAAGTACTTTTTTCAGAGACCCAGTACTTC.

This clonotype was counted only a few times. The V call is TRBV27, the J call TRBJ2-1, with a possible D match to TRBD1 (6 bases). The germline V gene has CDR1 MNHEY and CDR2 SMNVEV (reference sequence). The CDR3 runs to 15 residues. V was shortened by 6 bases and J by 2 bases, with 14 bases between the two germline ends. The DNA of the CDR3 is TGTGCCAGCAGCTCCAGGGGCTCAACCTACAATGAGCAGTTCTTC. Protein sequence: CASSSRGSTYNEQFF.

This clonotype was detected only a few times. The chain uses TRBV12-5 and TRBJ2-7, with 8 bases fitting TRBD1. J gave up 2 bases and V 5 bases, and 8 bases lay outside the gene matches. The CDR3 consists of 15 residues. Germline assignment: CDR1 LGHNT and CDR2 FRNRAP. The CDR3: CASGPGQGPPYEQYF. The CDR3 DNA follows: TGTGCTAGTGGTCCTGGACAGGGACCCCCCTACGAGCAGTACTTC.

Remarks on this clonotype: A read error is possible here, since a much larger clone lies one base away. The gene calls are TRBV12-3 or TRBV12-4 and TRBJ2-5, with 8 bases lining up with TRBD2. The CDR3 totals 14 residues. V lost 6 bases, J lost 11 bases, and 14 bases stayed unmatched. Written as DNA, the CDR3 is TGTGCCAGCAGGGGACTAGTCTCGGGGAATGAGCAGTACTTC. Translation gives CASRGLVSGNEQYF.

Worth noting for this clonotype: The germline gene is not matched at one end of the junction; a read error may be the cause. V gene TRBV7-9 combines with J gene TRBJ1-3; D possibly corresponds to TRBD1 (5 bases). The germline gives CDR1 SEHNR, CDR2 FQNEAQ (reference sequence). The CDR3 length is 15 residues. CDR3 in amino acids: CGSSWPGSSGNTIYF. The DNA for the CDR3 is TGTGGCAGCAGCTGGCCAGGGAGCTCTGGAAACACCATATATTTT. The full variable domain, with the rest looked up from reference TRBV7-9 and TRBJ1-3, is DTGVSQNPRHKITKRGQNVTFRCDPISEHNRLYWYRQTLGQGPEFLTYFQNEAQLEKSRLLSDRFSAERPKGSFSTLEIQRTEQGDSAMYLCGSSWPGSSGNTIYFGEGSWLTVV.

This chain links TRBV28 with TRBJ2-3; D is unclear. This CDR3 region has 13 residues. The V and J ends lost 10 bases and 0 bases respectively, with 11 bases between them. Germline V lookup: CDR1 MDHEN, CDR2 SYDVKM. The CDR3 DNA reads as TGTGCCACCAGGCCCTATAGCACAGATACGCAGTATTTT. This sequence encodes CATRPYSTDTQYF.

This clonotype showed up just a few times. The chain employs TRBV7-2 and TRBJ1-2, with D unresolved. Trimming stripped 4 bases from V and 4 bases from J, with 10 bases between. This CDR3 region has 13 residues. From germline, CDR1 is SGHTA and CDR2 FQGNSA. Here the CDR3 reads CASSSPVSYGYTF. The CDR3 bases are TGTGCCAGCAGCTCCCCGGTCTCCTATGGCTACACCTTC. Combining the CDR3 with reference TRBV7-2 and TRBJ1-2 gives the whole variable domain GAGVSQSPSNKVTEKGKDVELRCDPISGHTALYWYRQSLGQGLEFLIYFQGNSAPDKSGLPSDRFSAERTGGSVSTLTIQRTQQEDSAVYLCASSSPVSYGYTFGSGTRLTVV.